These 15 T cell receptor beta chains share one sample of origin, sequenced in a study of blood T cell repertoires in COVID-19. Generated by immunoSEQ multiplex PCR, the TCRdb table keeps only in-frame clones and is missing some. The sample shows around 100,000 clones, roughly 79% of them seen only once. The sequenced sample was peripheral blood. The origin of the receptors is a man at least 80 years old with COVID-19, enrolled during active disease.

This chain joins TRBV5-4 and TRBJ2-1; 8 nucleotides line up with TRBD2. The CDR3 covers 15 residues. The V and J ends lost 4 bases and 1 base, in that order; junction bases with no gene match: 4. The germline V gene has CDR1 SGHNT and CDR2 YYREEE (reference sequence). The CDR3, as DNA: TGTGCCAGCAGCACCACTAGCGGATCCTACAATGAGCAGTTCTTC. It encodes CASSTTSGSYNEQFF.

There are a few counts of this clone. J is TRBJ1-1 and V is TRBV18; TRBD1 might be the D (5 bases). Germline V gives CDR1 KGHSH, CDR2 LQKENI. V lost 3 bases and J lost 4, with 12 bases in between. The CDR3 loop spans 14 amino acids. The CDR3 loop reads CASSPQGQGTEAFF. In DNA form, the CDR3 reads TGTGCCAGCTCACCCCAGGGCCAGGGCACTGAAGCTTTCTTT.

This clone was recorded a few times. The chain links TRBV6-5 to TRBJ1-3; D is unclear. The length of the CDR3 is 14 residues. Trimming removed 5 bases at V and 0 bases at J, with 8 bases between. The germline gives CDR1 MNHEY, CDR2 SVGAGI. The CDR3 loop reads CASSPESSGNTIYF. CDR3 nucleotides: TGTGCCAGCAGTCCGGAGTCCTCTGGAAACACCATATATTTT.

This chain connects TRBV11-2 to TRBJ1-5; D is perhaps TRBD1 (5 bases). Germline CDR1 SGHAT, CDR2 FQNNGV. V lost 0 bases to trimming and J lost 6 bases, with 12 bases between them. The CDR3 has 15 residues. Here the CDR3 DNA reads TGTGCCAGCAGCTTAGAAGGGGCCTCGGGTCAGCCCCAGCATTTT. Translation: CASSLEGASGQPQHF.

The chain has TRBV4-1 and TRBJ2-7; weak D call: TRBD2 (6 bases). Looked up from germline, CDR1 is MGHRA and CDR2 is YSYEKL. The CDR3 runs to 15 residues. Trimming stripped 0 bases from V and 3 bases from J, with 12 bases between. The DNA for the CDR3 is TGCGCCAGCAGCCAAGAGGGACTCCCCTACTACGAGCAGTACTTC. Translating gives CASSQEGLPYYEQYF.

The V call is TRBV19, the J call TRBJ1-3; no definite D call. The CDR3 runs 15 residues. Germline CDR1 and CDR2: LNHDA and SQIVND (reference sequence). The V end was cut by 3 bases, the J end by 0 bases, with 9 bases between. In nucleotides, the CDR3 is TGTGCCAGTAGTATTTCTCCAGACTCTGGAAACACCATATATTTT. Protein sequence: CASSISPDSGNTIYF.

The gene calls are TRBV7-8 and TRBJ1-2; maybe TRBD1 (5 bases). Between the trimmed V and J ends, which lost 1 base and 3 bases, there was a span of 9 bases. The CDR3 spans 14 residues. Germline V gives CDR1 SGHVS, CDR2 FQNEAQ. In nucleotides, the CDR3 is TGTGCCAGCAGCTTAGATGGGACTTACTATGGCTACACCTTC. Protein sequence: CASSLDGTYYGYTF.

This chain joins TRBV7-8 and TRBJ2-1; D possibly corresponds to TRBD1 (5 bases). Germline values: CDR1 SGHVS, CDR2 FQNEAQ. V was pared by 1 base and J by 0 bases, with 10 bases between. The CDR3 covers 16 residues. The CDR3 loop reads CASSLVGVSSYNEQFF. Here the CDR3 DNA reads TGTGCCAGCAGCTTAGTAGGGGTGAGCTCCTACAATGAGCAGTTCTTC.

V gene TRBV19 combines with J gene TRBJ1-4; TRBD1 matches at 7 bases. The CDR3 runs 16 residues. CDR1 LNHDA and CDR2 SQIVND come from the germline V gene (reference sequence). V shed 4 bases and J 3 bases; nucleotides not matched to a gene: 8. The CDR3 loop reads CASSTDATGSNEKLFF. The CDR3 coding sequence is TGTGCCAGTAGTACCGACGCGACAGGGTCTAATGAAAAACTGTTTTTT.

The chain links TRBV19 to TRBJ1-1; a weak D match, TRBD1 (5 bases). Between the trimmed V and J ends, which lost 8 bases and 1 base, there was a span of 11 bases. CDR1 is LNHDA, CDR2 SQIVND, per germline (reference sequence). This CDR3 is 13 amino acids long. CDR3 region: CASCRQPNTEAFF. The CDR3 DNA follows: TGTGCCAGTTGCAGACAGCCGAACACTGAAGCTTTCTTT. Variable domain in full (rest from reference TRBV19 and TRBJ1-1): DGGITQSPKYLFRKEGQNVTLSCEQNLNHDAMYWYRQDPGQGLRLIYYSQIVNDFQKGDIAEGYSVSREKKESFPLTVTSAQKNPTAFYLCASCRQPNTEAFFGQGTRLTVV.

This clone was recorded a few times. The rearrangement joins TRBV18 to TRBJ2-7; D is perhaps TRBD2 (6 bases). Germline V gene lookup returns CDR1 KGHSH and CDR2 LQKENI. The CDR3 totals 15 residues. V shed 0 bases and J shed 7 bases, with 16 bases lying between them. The CDR3 DNA follows: TGTGCCAGCTCACCACCGGGGCTATCGGGGGAGGAGCAGTACTTC. Its protein product is CASSPPGLSGEEQYF.

This clone occurred once. CDR3 bases: TGTGCCAGCATTACAAGTCGCTCCTACAATGAGCAGTTCTTC. This codes for CASITSRSYNEQFF. The genes are TRBV21-1 and TRBJ2-1; the D call TRBD1 from the table was never checked on the DNA. TRBV21-1 is an annotated pseudogene. CDR3 size: 14 residues.

The table lists this clone with a count of one. The V gene is TRBV5-6, the J gene TRBJ1-2; D ambiguous. CDR3 size: 15 residues. From germline, CDR1 is SGHDT and CDR2 YYEEEE. Trimming left V 4 bases short and J 2 bases short, with 15 bases between. The CDR3 protein is CASSPIRARNYGYTF. CDR3 nucleotides: TGTGCCAGCAGCCCAATACGAGCGAGAAACTATGGCTACACCTTC. Full variable domain (missing parts from reference TRBV5-6 and TRBJ1-2): DAGVTQSPTHLIKTRGQQVTLRCSPKSGHDTVSWYQQALGQGPQFIFQYYEEEERQRGNFPDRFSGHQFPNYSSELNVNALLLGDSALYLCASSPIRARNYGYTFGSGTRLTVV.

The chain recombines TRBV5-6 with TRBJ2-5; 8 bases are shared with TRBD1. Germline values: CDR1 SGHDT, CDR2 YYEEEE. Trimming cost V 1 base and J 3 bases; bases outside gene matches: 8. CDR3 length: 16 amino acids. The CDR3 coding sequence is TGTGCCAGCAGCTTGCTTTCAGGACAGGGTAAAGAGACCCAGTACTTC. It yields the protein CASSLLSGQGKETQYF. The whole variable domain, remainder taken from reference TRBV5-6 and TRBJ2-5, is DAGVTQSPTHLIKTRGQQVTLRCSPKSGHDTVSWYQQALGQGPQFIFQYYEEEERQRGNFPDRFSGHQFPNYSSELNVNALLLGDSALYLCASSLLSGQGKETQYFGPGTRLLVL.

This sequence joins TRBV7-2 and TRBJ2-7; TRBD2 matches at 8 bases. V gave up 3 bases and J gave up 4 bases; unmatched junction bases: 8. The CDR3 spans 15 residues. The germline CDR1 and CDR2 sequences are SGHTA and FQGNSA. The CDR3 loop is CASSFRSGGEYEQYF. CDR3 nucleotides: TGTGCCAGCAGCTTTCGCTCCGGGGGGGAGTACGAGCAGTACTTC.